These 27 T cell receptor beta chains were sequenced from one sample in a study of blood T cell repertoires in COVID-19 (dated by TCRdb to between 2020 and 2021). Library method: the immunoSEQ multiplex PCR assay. As stored in TCRdb, this immuneACCESS dataset retains in-frame rearrangements with V and J assigned. A fraction of the clones does not appear; measured against another copy, unresolved V genes explain less than half of the discrepancy, and the remainder lacks a known reason. The sample includes 200,000 to 250,000 clones, with about 83% observed a single time. In total, the top ten clones hold about 2.1% of the sample. The sample taken for sequencing was PBMCs or T cells enriched from blood (not recorded which). Source of these receptors: a woman aged 45-65 years who had recovered from COVID-19.

J is TRBJ1-2 and V is TRBV4-3; 9 positions match TRBD1. Losses at the gene ends were 3 bases for V and 9 bases for J; bases not matched to a gene: 8. Germline CDR1 reads LGHNA; CDR2 reads YSLEER. This CDR3 is built from 14 residues. The CDR3, as DNA: TGCGCCAGCAGCCATGCTCGACAGGGGGACAGCTACACCTTC. It codes for CASSHARQGDSYTF.

The DNA for the CDR3 is TGTGCCAGCAGTCCGACTCACATGAACACTGAAGCTTTCTTT. It translates to CASSPTHMNTEAFF. The V gene is TRBV6-5, the J gene TRBJ1-1; D is unclear. Germline loops: CDR1 MNHEY, CDR2 SVGAGI. The CDR3 spans 14 residues. The V end was cut by 5 bases, the J end by 0 bases, with 10 bases between.

The count of this clone is one. The CDR3 DNA reads TGTGCCAGATACAGGGGGCCGCGGGAAAAACTGTTTTTT. Its translation is CARYRGPREKLFF. The chain combines TRBV3-1 (or the pseudogene TRBV3-2) with TRBJ1-4; TRBD1 matches at 9 bases. The CDR3 spans 13 residues. In germline, CDR1 is LGHDT, CDR2 YNNKEL (reference sequence). Losses at the gene ends were 9 bases for V and 8 bases for J; bases not matched to a gene: 7.

The chain couples TRBV7-8 to TRBJ1-1, with 8 bases matching TRBD1. J lost 0 bases, V lost 5 bases, and 5 bases had no gene match. Germline V lookup: CDR1 SGHVS, CDR2 FQNEAQ. CDR3 length: 15 amino acids. CDR3 sequence reads: CASSARTGLNTEAFF. The CDR3 coding sequence is TGTGCCAGCAGCGCTCGGACAGGGCTGAACACTGAAGCTTTCTTT. The complete variable domain, with remaining parts taken from reference TRBV7-8 and TRBJ1-1, reads GAGVSQSPRYKVAKRGQDVALRCDPISGHVSLFWYQQALGQGPEFLTYFQNEAQLDKSGLPSDRFFAERPEGSVSTLKIQRTQQEDSAVYLCASSARTGLNTEAFFGQGTRLTVV.

The chain has TRBV6-2 or TRBV6-3 and TRBJ2-2; 8 positions match TRBD2. CDR1 MNHEY and CDR2 SVGEGT come from the germline V gene. The CDR3 extends over 16 amino acids. V shed 5 bases, J shed 9 bases, and the junction held 14 bases outside the gene matches. CDR3 nucleotides: TGTGCCAGCAGTACGACTAGCGTCCCACTCGTGCGGGAGCTGTTTTTT. It specifies CASSTTSVPLVRELFF.

The genes are TRBV27 and TRBJ1-2; possible D gene TRBD1, 6 bases. The CDR3 loop spans 16 amino acids. Germline-derived CDR1 and CDR2 are MNHEY and SMNVEV (reference sequence). V shed 0 bases and J shed 1 base, with 12 bases lying between them. CDR3 in DNA: TGTGCCAGCAGTTTATCGGCGACAGGTTATAACTATGGCTACACCTTC. It codes for CASSLSATGYNYGYTF.

This chain links TRBV28 with TRBJ2-2; TRBD1 aligns across 7 bases. The germline gives CDR1 MDHEN, CDR2 SYDVKM. The CDR3 length is 17 residues. The V segment lost 4 bases and the J segment 1 base; nucleotides outside the gene matches: 9. The CDR3, as DNA: TGTGCCAGCAGTTCCGTTAGACAGGGATTGAACACCGGGGAGCTGTTTTTT. Protein sequence: CASSSVRQGLNTGELFF.

The sample holds a few counts of this clone. The chain employs TRBV10-3 and TRBJ1-2, with D possibly TRBD1 on 6 matching bases. Looked up from germline, CDR1 is ENHRY and CDR2 is SYGVKD. Trimming left V 1 base short and J 2 bases short, with 14 bases between. This CDR3 spans 16 amino acids. In DNA, the CDR3 is TGTGCCATCAGTGAGTATCGGACAGACAAAAACTATGGCTACACCTTC. This gives the protein CAISEYRTDKNYGYTF.

The chain couples TRBV7-3 to TRBJ2-3, with 10 bases matching TRBD2. Germline V gives CDR1 SGHTA, CDR2 FQGTGA. V lost 8 bases and J lost 0; bases outside the gene matches: 5. The CDR3 is made up of 15 amino acids. CDR3 DNA: TGTGCCAGCGCAGGGACTAGCGATAGCACAGATACGCAGTATTTT. The encoded protein is CASAGTSDSTDTQYF. Together with reference TRBV7-3 and TRBJ2-3, the CDR3 gives the full variable domain: GAGVSQTPSNKVTEKGKYVELRCDPISGHTALYWYRQSLGQGPEFLIYFQGTGAADDSGLPNDRFFAVRPEGSVSTLKIQRTERGDSAVYLCASAGTSDSTDTQYFGPGTRLTVL.

V usage is TRBV30 and J usage is TRBJ2-1; D is possibly TRBD2 (6 bases). This CDR3 is built from 12 residues. Germline values: CDR1 GTSNPN, CDR2 SVGIG (reference sequence). The V and J ends lost 5 bases and 7 bases respectively, with 12 bases between them. CDR3 sequence reads: CAWAGGGNEQFF. The CDR3 DNA reads as TGTGCCTGGGCAGGTGGGGGGAATGAGCAGTTCTTC.

This chain uses TRBV3-1 (or the pseudogene TRBV3-2) with TRBJ1-5; TRBD1 might be the D (6 bases). V was pared by 0 bases and J by 4 bases, with 10 bases between. CDR1 and CDR2 (germline): LGHDT, YNNKEL (reference sequence). This CDR3 contains 15 residues. DNA for the CDR3: TGTGCCAGCAGCCAAGAGGGGGGGCGTAATCAGCCCCAGCATTTT. Encoded protein: CASSQEGGRNQPQHF.

The chain recombines TRBV6-6 with TRBJ2-5; TRBD2 matches at 7 bases. V shed 5 bases, J shed 5 bases, and the junction held 8 bases outside the gene matches. CDR1 is MNHNY, CDR2 SVGAGI, per germline (reference sequence). This CDR3 contains 14 residues. The CDR3 loop reads CASSRTRAGETQYF. CDR3 sequence (DNA): TGTGCCAGCAGTCGGACAAGAGCGGGGGAGACCCAGTACTTC.

The rearrangement links TRBV18 to TRBJ1-4; no definite D call. The CDR3 extends over 13 amino acids. Germline CDR1 KGHSH, CDR2 LQKENI. Trimming removed 6 bases from V and 8 bases from J, with 13 bases in between. The CDR3 DNA is TGTGCCAGCTCTGAGTTGGGAGGGGAAAAACTGTTTTTT. It codes for CASSELGGEKLFF. Variable domain in full (rest from reference TRBV18 and TRBJ1-4): NAGVMQNPRHLVRRRGQEARLRCSPMKGHSHVYWYRQLPEEGLKFMVYLQKENIIDESGMPKERFSAEFPKEGPSILRIQQVVRGDSAAYFCASSELGGEKLFFGSGTQLSVL.

This chain uses TRBV27 with TRBJ1-2; a weak D match, TRBD1 (6 bases). Trimming cost V 5 bases and J 3 bases, with 10 bases left between them. This CDR3 comprises 13 residues. Germline CDR1 is MNHEY and CDR2 is SMNVEV (reference sequence). The DNA for the CDR3 is TGTGCCAGCAGTATCAGGGGTGACTATGGCTACACCTTC. Translating it yields CASSIRGDYGYTF.

The chain links TRBV5-5 to TRBJ2-7; 7 nucleotides agree with TRBD2. Germline V gene sequence: CDR1 SGHKS, CDR2 YYEKEE (reference sequence). The CDR3 covers 15 residues. J was trimmed by 4 bases and V by 0 bases; bases with no gene match: 7. DNA for the CDR3: TGTGCCAGCAGCTTGGGGCTAGCGGCGGTTTACGAGCAGTACTTC. It translates to CASSLGLAAVYEQYF. Filled out from reference TRBV5-5 and TRBJ2-7, the complete variable domain reads DAGVTQSPTHLIKTRGQQVTLRCSPISGHKSVSWYQQVLGQGPQFIFQYYEKEERGRGNFPDRFSARQFPNYSSELNVNALLLGDSALYLCASSLGLAAVYEQYFGPGTRLTVT.

The chain joins TRBV12-3 or TRBV12-4 to TRBJ2-3; D uncertain. This CDR3 has 12 residues. V was clipped by 4 bases and J by 8 bases, with 10 bases between them. The CDR3 nucleotides read TGTGCCAGCAGTTACATTGGCGGTACGCAGTATTTT. Its translation: CASSYIGGTQYF.

The chain carries TRBV6-5 and TRBJ1-3; perhaps TRBD1 as D (6 bases). The CDR3 has 13 amino acids. CDR1 and CDR2 from the germline V gene are MNHEY and SVGAGI. The ends were cut back, 6 bases at V and 7 bases at J, with 13 bases in the middle. CDR3 sequence: CASRQGNSNTIYF. DNA of the CDR3: TGTGCCAGCAGACAGGGAAATTCGAACACCATATATTTT.

V usage is TRBV28 and J usage is TRBJ2-3, with 11 positions matching TRBD2. J gave up 4 bases and V 5 bases, and 8 bases lay outside the gene matches. Germline values: CDR1 MDHEN, CDR2 SYDVKM. The CDR3 runs 16 residues. The CDR3 DNA reads TGTGCCAGCAGTGCTACTAGCGGGAGCATGGCAGATACGCAGTATTTT. Translated, it gives CASSATSGSMADTQYF.

The chain recombines TRBV19 with TRBJ1-4; no firm D call. The V gene's germline CDR1 is LNHDA and CDR2 SQIVND (reference sequence). V lost 6 bases and J lost 1, with 9 bases in between. The CDR3 runs 14 residues. The CDR3 nucleotides read TGTGCCAGTAGCATGCGGGGAACTAATGAAAAACTGTTTTTT. Protein: CASSMRGTNEKLFF. The full variable domain, in which reference TRBV19 and TRBJ1-4 provide the parts outside the CDR3, is DGGITQSPKYLFRKEGQNVTLSCEQNLNHDAMYWYRQDPGQGLRLIYYSQIVNDFQKGDIAEGYSVSREKKESFPLTVTSAQKNPTAFYLCASSMRGTNEKLFFGSGTQLSVL.

The rearrangement uses TRBV28 and TRBJ1-2; D is ambiguous. V was shortened by 4 bases and J by 3 bases, with 15 bases between the two germline ends. The germline gives CDR1 MDHEN, CDR2 SYDVKM. The CDR3 has 15 amino acids. The CDR3 nucleotides read TGTGCCAGCAGTTCCCCATCTGGGCGCGACTATGGCTACACCTTC. Protein sequence: CASSSPSGRDYGYTF.

The V call is TRBV5-1, the J call TRBJ2-1; maybe TRBD2 (5 bases). This CDR3 contains 15 residues. Germline V CDR1 and CDR2: SGHRS, YFSETQ. Trimming removed 2 bases at V and 2 bases at J, with 11 bases between. The CDR3 bases are TGCGCCAGCAGCTTTCCTTCGGGGACCTACAATGAGCAGTTCTTC. It translates to CASSFPSGTYNEQFF.

The V call is TRBV19, the J call TRBJ2-5, with D tentatively TRBD2 (6 bases). Germline CDR1 LNHDA, CDR2 SQIVND (reference sequence). V dropped 5 bases and J dropped 10 bases, with 11 bases sitting between them. The CDR3 covers 11 residues. CDR3 sequence reads: CASSFWGVQYF. CDR3 nucleotide sequence: TGTGCCAGTAGTTTCTGGGGGGTCCAGTACTTC.

The chain uses TRBV7-3 and TRBJ1-1; D remains unclear. Germline V gene lookup returns CDR1 SGHTA and CDR2 FQGTGA. There are 14 residues in the CDR3. V was pared by 5 bases and J by 8 bases, with 18 bases between. The CDR3 sequence: CASSPEPRLREAFF. The CDR3 DNA follows: TGTGCCAGCAGCCCTGAGCCCAGGCTCAGGGAAGCTTTCTTT.

The CDR3 loop is CASSQEYAGIGYGYTF. The CDR3 region has the DNA TGCGCCAGCAGCCAAGAATATGCAGGGATAGGGTATGGCTACACCTTC. This rearrangement joins TRBV4-3 to TRBJ1-2, with TRBD1 as a possible D gene (5 bases). V was shortened by 0 bases and J by 5 bases, with 16 bases between the two germline ends. Looked up from germline, CDR1 is LGHNA and CDR2 is YSLEER. This CDR3 has 16 residues.

V is TRBV30 and J is TRBJ1-1; D uncertain. Germline V gene sequence: CDR1 GTSNPN, CDR2 SVGIG (reference sequence). The V gene lost 3 bases and the J gene lost 0 bases, with 5 bases spanning the gap. The CDR3 length is 12 residues. The CDR3 reads CAWSRLNTEAFF. In nucleotides, the CDR3 is TGTGCCTGGAGCAGGCTGAACACTGAAGCTTTCTTT.

The rearrangement links TRBV10-2 to TRBJ2-2, with 8 positions matching TRBD1. This CDR3 region has 14 residues. The germline V gene encodes CDR1 WSHSY and CDR2 SAAADI. The junction had 7 bases not matched to a gene; V was cut back by 6 bases and J by 7 bases. Here the CDR3 reads CASSRTGRNGELFF. As DNA, the CDR3 is TGCGCCAGCAGCCGGACAGGGAGGAACGGGGAGCTGTTTTTT.

The CDR3: CASRRDHTGELFF. The CDR3 DNA reads as TGTGCCAGCAGGAGGGATCACACCGGGGAGCTGTTTTTT. The genes are TRBV6-4 and TRBJ2-2; perhaps TRBD2 as D (5 bases). Germline V CDR1 and CDR2: MRHNA, SNTAGT. CDR3 length equals 13 residues. Trimming left V 6 bases short and J 3 bases short, with 8 bases between.